This is a list of T cell receptor beta chains from one sample in a study of cytomegalovirus exposure and HLA in healthy donors. Profiled with immunoSEQ multiplex PCR; TCRdb holds only in-frame clones, not every one. The sample includes fewer than 140,000 clones, around 89% of them seen just once. The material sequenced was PBMCs. The source is a woman aged 18-30 years in good health and CMV-seropositive. Each CDR3 is given with its conserved first and last residue. A D gene is named only where the DNA matches it firmly.

CDR3aa | d_gene | j_gene | v_gene
CASSGGGGENNEQFF | NA | TRBJ2-1 | TRBV6-4
CASSLNSGFQGAKNIQYF | NA | TRBJ2-4 | TRBV27
CASRERSSGGSTDTQYF | TRBD2 | TRBJ2-3 | TRBV2
CASSLAGQGFSGANVLTF | TRBD1 | TRBJ2-6 | TRBV5-6
CASSQKFQGSIDKGEQYF | NA | TRBJ2-7 | TRBV4-1
CASSGQVGAGNTIYF | NA | TRBJ1-3 | TRBV9
CASSLAWRVLNYGYTF | NA | TRBJ1-2 | TRBV7-2
CASRRTLDTDQPQHF | NA | TRBJ1-5 | TRBV2
CASSLGRGQYTEAFF | TRBD1 | TRBJ1-1 | TRBV7-2
CASSDRVSYGYTF | TRBD1 | TRBJ1-2 | TRBV28
CASRDRVGNQPQHF | TRBD1 | TRBJ1-5 | TRBV6-5
CASSLEGLLTGELFF | NA | TRBJ2-2 | TRBV7-2
CASSISQMNTEAFF | NA | TRBJ1-1 | TRBV7-9
CASSQAGQGDYGYTF | TRBD1 | TRBJ1-2 | TRBV4-1
CASERGAGGQSEQYF | TRBD2 | TRBJ2-7 | TRBV2
CASGHAGGPYEQYF | TRBD2 | TRBJ2-7 | TRBV28
CASSEDLAGGFDTQYF | TRBD2 | TRBJ2-3 | TRBV6-1
CASSSGQGVTDTQYF | TRBD1 | TRBJ2-3 | TRBV6-5